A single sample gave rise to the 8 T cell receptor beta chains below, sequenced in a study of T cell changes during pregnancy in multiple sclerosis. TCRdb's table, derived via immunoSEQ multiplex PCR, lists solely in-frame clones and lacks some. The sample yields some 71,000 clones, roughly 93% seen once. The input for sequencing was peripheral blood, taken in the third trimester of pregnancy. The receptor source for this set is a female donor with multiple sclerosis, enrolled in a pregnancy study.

The CDR3 coding sequence is TGTGCCAGCAGCTTCCCGGGACTAGCGGGCCTCACTCAAAATGAGCAGTTCTTC. Encoded protein: CASSFPGLAGLTQNEQFF. The chain carries TRBV13 and TRBJ2-1; the match to TRBD2 covers 12 bases. V gave up 3 bases and J gave up 7 bases; unmatched junction bases: 13. Germline V gives CDR1 PRHDT, CDR2 FYEKMQ (reference sequence). This CDR3 spans 18 amino acids.

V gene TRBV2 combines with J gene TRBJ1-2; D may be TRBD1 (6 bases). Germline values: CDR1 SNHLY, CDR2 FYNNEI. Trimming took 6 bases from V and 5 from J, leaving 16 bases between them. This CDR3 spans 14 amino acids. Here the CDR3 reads CASSWGRGGYGYTF. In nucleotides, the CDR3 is TGTGCCAGCAGCTGGGGGCGGGGGGGATATGGCTACACCTTC.

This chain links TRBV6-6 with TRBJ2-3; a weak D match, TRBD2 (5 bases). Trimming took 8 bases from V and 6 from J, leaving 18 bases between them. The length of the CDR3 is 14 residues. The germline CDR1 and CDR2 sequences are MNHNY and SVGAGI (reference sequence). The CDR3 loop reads CASRHDGVGDTQYF. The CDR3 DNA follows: TGTGCCAGCCGCCACGACGGGGTCGGGGATACGCAGTATTTT.

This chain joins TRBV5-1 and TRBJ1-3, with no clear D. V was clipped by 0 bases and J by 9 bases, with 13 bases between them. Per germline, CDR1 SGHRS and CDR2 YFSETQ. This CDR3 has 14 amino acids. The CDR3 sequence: CASSLGESPGTIYF. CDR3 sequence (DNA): TGCGCCAGCAGCTTGGGGGAGAGTCCCGGCACCATATATTTT. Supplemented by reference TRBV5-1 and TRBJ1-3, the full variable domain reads KAGVTQTPRYLIKTRGQQVTLSCSPISGHRSVSWYQQTPGQGLQFLFEYFSETQRNKGNFPGRFSGRQFSNSRSEMNVSTLELGDSALYLCASSLGESPGTIYFGEGSWLTVV.

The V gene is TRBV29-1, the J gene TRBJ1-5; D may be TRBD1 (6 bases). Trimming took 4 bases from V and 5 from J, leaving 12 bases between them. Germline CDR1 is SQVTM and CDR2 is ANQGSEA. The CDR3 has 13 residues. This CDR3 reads CSVGGGTHQPQHF. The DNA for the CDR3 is TGCAGCGTTGGGGGGGGCACTCATCAGCCCCAGCATTTT.

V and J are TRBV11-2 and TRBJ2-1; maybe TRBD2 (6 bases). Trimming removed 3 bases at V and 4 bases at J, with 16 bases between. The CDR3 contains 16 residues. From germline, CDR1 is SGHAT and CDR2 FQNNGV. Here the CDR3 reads CASSFSSPGLYNEQFF. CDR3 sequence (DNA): TGTGCCAGCAGCTTTTCGAGCCCCGGACTATACAATGAGCAGTTCTTC.

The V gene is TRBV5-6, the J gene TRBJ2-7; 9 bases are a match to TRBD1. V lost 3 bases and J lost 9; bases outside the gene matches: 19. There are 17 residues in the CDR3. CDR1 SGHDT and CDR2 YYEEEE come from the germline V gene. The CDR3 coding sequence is TGTGCCAGCAGCTGGAACCGGGACAGGGACTCCCTACGAGTGCAGTACTTC. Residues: CASSWNRDRDSLRVQYF. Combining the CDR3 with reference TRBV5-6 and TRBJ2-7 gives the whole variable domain DAGVTQSPTHLIKTRGQQVTLRCSPKSGHDTVSWYQQALGQGPQFIFQYYEEEERQRGNFPDRFSGHQFPNYSSELNVNALLLGDSALYLCASSWNRDRDSLRVQYFGPGTRLTVT.

CDR3 sequence (DNA): TGCAGCGCAGCAAGGGGGCTGCGGGATACGCAGTATTTT. Its translation is CSAARGLRDTQYF. The chain couples TRBV29-1 to TRBJ2-3; TRBD1 aligns across 7 bases. The CDR3 contains 13 residues. The trim removed 7 bases at V and 6 bases at J, leaving 10 bases unmatched. In germline, CDR1 is SQVTM, CDR2 ANQGSEA.